This paragraph covers one T cell receptor beta chain sequence. Its antigen has not been determined. No much larger clone exists at a distance of one base, and base qualities are not known. To sequence the TCRbeta CDR3 region, genomic DNA was isolated from the sorted cells. The immunoSEQ Assay was used for sequencing of TCRbeta CDR3 regions. This immuneACCESS table, as held by TCRdb, lists in-frame sequences with V and J called but not all clones. Of the missing ones, under half trace to an unresolved V gene in checked studies; the others have no known cause. Present in this sample are about 69,000 clones, 85% to 90% of which were seen just once. Over 9.5% of the sample lies in the top ten. Patients with a history of autoimmune disease or receiving systemic immunosuppression were excluded from the trial. In every dose cohort, peripheral blood was drawn for TCR sequencing at baseline, cycle 4 day 1, and cycle 7 day 1. Samples came from an open-label, multicenter, first-in-human phase I dose-escalation trial of ivuxolimab. Adults with locally advanced or metastatic melanoma, renal cell, hepatocellular, or head and neck squamous cell carcinoma were enrolled in the trial. Before TCR sequencing, CD4+ and CD8+ T cells were separately sorted from peripheral blood.

This record belongs to a study of OX40 agonist ivuxolimab in advanced cancers. Broadly, across the study: Ivuxolimab, which targeted the costimulatory receptor OX40 (CD134), was an agonistic, fully human IgG2 monoclonal antibody. Peripheral TCRbeta sequencing aimed to test whether ivuxolimab altered TCR sequence diversity and caused clonal T-cell expansion. A male proportion of roughly 85% and a mean age of approximately 58 years, ranging from 23 to 79, were recorded for the dose-escalation cohort. Prior anti-PD-1, anti-PD-L1 or anti-CTLA-4 therapy was permitted, and checkpoint inhibitors had been received by more than 35% of dose-escalation patients. Three dose-escalation patients achieved partial responses, one with hepatocellular carcinoma and two with cutaneous melanoma. Intravenous ivuxolimab was administered to patients every 2 weeks at six dose levels: 0.01, 0.1, 0.3, 1.5, 3 and 10 mg/kg. Among the approximately 54 dose-escalation patients, approximately 20 had hepatocellular carcinoma, approximately 15 melanoma, 9 renal cell carcinoma and 9 head and neck cancer. The paper describes the monotherapy dose-escalation part (N of about 50 patients) of the phase I trial of ivuxolimab.

The CDR3, from cysteine to phenylalanine, totals 9 residues. Of all the DNA, just the CDR3 is kept, 27 bases in frame from base 1. What the work shows at the level of the full study, not this receptor alone: At doses from 0.1 to 3.0 mg/kg, clonal expansion was seen in both CD4+ and CD8+ blood T cells between baseline and week 6. On average, CD8+ T cells showed more expanded clones than CD4+ T cells after ivuxolimab. Low levels of normalized T-cell clonal expansion were also shown by some nonresponding patients. The antigen specificity of the peripheral T cells that underwent clonal expansion was not determined. In partial responders in the 0.1-3.0 mg/kg groups, normalized peripheral clonal expansion was found to be among the lowest, especially among CD8+ T cells.

In this chain, TRBV3-2 is recombined with TRBJ2-7. TRBV3-2 is a pseudogene. The receptor's source is an adult with an advanced solid tumor such as melanoma, head and neck, liver or kidney cancer. The sequencing here drew on CD4+ or CD8+ T cells sorted from blood, taken in a trial of the OX40 agonist ivuxolimab. The CDR3 protein is CASSQGQYF. The DNA sequence follows: TGTGCCAGCAGCCAGGGGCAGTACTTC.